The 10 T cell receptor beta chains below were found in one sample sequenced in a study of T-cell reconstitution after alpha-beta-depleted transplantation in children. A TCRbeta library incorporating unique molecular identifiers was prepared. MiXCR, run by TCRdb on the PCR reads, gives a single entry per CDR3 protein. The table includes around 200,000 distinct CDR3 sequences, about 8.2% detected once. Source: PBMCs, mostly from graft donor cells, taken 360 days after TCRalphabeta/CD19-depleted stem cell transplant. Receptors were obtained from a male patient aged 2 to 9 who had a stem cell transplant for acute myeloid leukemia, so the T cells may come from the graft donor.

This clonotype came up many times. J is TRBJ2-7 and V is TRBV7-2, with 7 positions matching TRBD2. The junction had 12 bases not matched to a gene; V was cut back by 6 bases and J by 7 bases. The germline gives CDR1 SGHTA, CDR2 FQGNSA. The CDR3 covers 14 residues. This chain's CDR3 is CASSPLGTNFEQYF. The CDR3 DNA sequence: TGTGCCAGCAGTCCACTGGGGACTAACTTTGAGCAGTACTTC.

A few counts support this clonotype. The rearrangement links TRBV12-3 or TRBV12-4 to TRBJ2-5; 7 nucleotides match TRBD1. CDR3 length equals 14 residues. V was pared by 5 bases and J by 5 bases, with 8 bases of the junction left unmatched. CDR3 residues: CASSRGRLWETQYF. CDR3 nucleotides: TGTGCCAGCAGTAGGGGGCGGTTGTGGGAGACCCAGTACTTC.

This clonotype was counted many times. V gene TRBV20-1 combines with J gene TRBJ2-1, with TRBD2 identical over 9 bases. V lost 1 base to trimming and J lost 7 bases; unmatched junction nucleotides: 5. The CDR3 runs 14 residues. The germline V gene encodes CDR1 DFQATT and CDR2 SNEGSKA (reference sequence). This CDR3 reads CSARASGKGNEQFF. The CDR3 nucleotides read TGCAGTGCTAGAGCTAGCGGGAAAGGGAATGAGCAGTTCTTC.

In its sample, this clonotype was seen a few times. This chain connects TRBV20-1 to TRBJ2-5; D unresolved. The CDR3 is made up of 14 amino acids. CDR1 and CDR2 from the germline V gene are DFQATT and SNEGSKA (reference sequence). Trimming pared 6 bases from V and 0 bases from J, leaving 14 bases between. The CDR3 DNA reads TGCAGTGCAGAAAGTGGGCGTTACCAAGAGACCCAGTACTTC. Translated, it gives CSAESGRYQETQYF.

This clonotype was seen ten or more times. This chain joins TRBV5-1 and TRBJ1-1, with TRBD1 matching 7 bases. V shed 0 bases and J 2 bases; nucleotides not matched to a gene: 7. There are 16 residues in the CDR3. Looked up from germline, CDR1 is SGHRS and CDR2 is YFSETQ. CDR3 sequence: CASSLATGVFNTEAFF. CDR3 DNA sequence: TGCGCCAGCAGCTTGGCCACAGGGGTCTTCAACACTGAAGCTTTCTTT.

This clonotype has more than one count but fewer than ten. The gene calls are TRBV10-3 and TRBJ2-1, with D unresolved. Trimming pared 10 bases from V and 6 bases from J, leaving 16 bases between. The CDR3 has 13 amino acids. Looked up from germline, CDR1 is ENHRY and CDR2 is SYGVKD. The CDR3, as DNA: TGTGCCACCTCAGGCCCGGGCCCCAATGAGCAGTTCTTC. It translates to CATSGPGPNEQFF.

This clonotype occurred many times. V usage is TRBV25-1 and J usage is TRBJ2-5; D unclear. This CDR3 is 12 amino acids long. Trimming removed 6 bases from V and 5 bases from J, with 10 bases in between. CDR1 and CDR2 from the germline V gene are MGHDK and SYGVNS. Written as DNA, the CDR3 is TGTGCCAGCAGGGAGCATTGGGAGACCCAGTACTTC. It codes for CASREHWETQYF.

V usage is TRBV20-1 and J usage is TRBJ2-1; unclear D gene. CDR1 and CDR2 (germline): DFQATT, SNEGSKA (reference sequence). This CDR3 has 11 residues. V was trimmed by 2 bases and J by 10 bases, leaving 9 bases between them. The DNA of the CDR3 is TGCAGTGCTAGAAAGGACCAAGAGCAGTTCTTC. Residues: CSARKDQEQFF.

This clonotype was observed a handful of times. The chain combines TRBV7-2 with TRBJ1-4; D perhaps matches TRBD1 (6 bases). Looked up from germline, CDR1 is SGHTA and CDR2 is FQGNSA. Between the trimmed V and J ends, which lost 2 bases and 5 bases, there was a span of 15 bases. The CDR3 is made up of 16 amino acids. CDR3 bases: TGTGCCAGCAGCTTACCTAGGGAGAGGGGGAATGAAAAACTGTTTTTT. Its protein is CASSLPRERGNEKLFF.

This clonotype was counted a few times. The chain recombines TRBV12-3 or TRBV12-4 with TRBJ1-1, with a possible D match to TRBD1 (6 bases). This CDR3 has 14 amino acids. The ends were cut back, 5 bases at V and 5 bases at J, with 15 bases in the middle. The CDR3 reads CASSLLLQGTEAFF. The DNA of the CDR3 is TGTGCCAGCAGTCTCCTTTTACAGGGAACTGAAGCTTTCTTT.